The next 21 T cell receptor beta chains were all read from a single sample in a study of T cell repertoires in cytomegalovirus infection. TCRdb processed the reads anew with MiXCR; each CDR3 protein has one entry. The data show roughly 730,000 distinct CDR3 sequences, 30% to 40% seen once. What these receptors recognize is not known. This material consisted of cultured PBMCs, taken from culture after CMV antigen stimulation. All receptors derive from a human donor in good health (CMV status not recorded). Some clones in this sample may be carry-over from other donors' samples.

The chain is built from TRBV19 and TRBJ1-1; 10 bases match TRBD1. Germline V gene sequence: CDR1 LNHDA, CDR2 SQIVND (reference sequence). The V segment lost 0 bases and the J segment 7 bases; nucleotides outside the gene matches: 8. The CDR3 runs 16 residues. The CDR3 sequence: CASSIDRDRGQVEAFF. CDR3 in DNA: TGTGCCAGTAGTATAGACCGGGACAGGGGACAGGTTGAAGCTTTCTTT.

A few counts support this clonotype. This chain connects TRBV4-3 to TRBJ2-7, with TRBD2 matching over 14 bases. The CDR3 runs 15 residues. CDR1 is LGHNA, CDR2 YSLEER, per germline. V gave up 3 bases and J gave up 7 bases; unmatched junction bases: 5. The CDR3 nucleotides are TGCGCCAGCAGCCAGGGACTAGCGGGAGTGAGAGAGCAGTACTTC. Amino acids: CASSQGLAGVREQYF.

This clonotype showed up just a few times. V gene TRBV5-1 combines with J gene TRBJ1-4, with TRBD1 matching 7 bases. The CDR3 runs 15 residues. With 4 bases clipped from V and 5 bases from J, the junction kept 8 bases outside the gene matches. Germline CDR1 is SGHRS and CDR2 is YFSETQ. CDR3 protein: CASSQGVGANEKLFF. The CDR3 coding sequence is TGCGCCAGCAGCCAGGGGGTGGGGGCAAATGAAAAACTGTTTTTT. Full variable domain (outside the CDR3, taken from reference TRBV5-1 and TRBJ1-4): KAGVTQTPRYLIKTRGQQVTLSCSPISGHRSVSWYQQTPGQGLQFLFEYFSETQRNKGNFPGRFSGRQFSNSRSEMNVSTLELGDSALYLCASSQGVGANEKLFFGSGTQLSVL.

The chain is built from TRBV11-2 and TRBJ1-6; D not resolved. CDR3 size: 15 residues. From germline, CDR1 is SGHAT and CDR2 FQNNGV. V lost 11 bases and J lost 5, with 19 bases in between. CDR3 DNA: TGTGCCTCCGGGAGGGAACCACTGAATAATTCACCCCTCCACTTT. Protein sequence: CASGREPLNNSPLHF.

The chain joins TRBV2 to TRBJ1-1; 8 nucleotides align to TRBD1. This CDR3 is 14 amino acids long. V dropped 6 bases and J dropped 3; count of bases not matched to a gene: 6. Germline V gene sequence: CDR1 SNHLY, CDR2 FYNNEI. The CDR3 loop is CASSRQGAHTEAFF. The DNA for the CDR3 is TGTGCCAGCAGCCGTCAGGGGGCTCACACTGAAGCTTTCTTT.

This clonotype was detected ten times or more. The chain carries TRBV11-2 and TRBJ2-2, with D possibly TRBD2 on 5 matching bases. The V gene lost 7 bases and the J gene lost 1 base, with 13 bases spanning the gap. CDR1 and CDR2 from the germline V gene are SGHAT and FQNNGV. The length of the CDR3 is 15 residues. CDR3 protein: CASKLTSGNTGELFF. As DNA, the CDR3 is TGTGCCAGCAAGCTTACCAGCGGGAACACCGGGGAGCTGTTTTTT.

The chain's CDR3 is CATHGLNYGYTF. The CDR3 DNA reads as TGTGCGACCCATGGCCTTAACTATGGCTACACCTTC. The V and J genes are TRBV28 and TRBJ1-2, with D hard to call. The germline V gene encodes CDR1 MDHEN and CDR2 SYDVKM. CDR3 length: 12 residues.

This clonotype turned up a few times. CDR3: CASSKRPGLAVVETQYF. The CDR3, as DNA: TGTGCCAGCAGCAAAAGGCCGGGACTAGCGGTAGTAGAGACCCAGTACTTC. This rearrangement joins TRBV12-3 or TRBV12-4 to TRBJ2-5, with TRBD2 matching 11 bases. The ends lost 6 bases at V and 4 bases at J; junction bases unmatched: 13. The CDR3 is made up of 17 amino acids.

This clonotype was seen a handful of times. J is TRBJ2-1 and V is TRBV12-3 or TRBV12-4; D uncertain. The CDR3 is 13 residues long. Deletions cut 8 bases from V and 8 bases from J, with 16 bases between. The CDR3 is CASRRPPVDEQFF. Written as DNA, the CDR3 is TGTGCCAGCCGCAGACCACCTGTTGATGAGCAGTTCTTC.

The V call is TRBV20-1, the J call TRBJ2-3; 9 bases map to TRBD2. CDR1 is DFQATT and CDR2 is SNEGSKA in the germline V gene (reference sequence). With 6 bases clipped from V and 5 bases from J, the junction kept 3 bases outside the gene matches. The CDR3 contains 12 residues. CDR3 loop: CSAPTSGDTQYF. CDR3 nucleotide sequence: TGCAGTGCCCCGACTAGCGGAGATACGCAGTATTTT.

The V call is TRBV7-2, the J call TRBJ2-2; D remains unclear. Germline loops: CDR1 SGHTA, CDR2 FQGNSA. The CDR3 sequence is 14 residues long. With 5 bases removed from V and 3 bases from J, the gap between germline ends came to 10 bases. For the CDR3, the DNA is TGTGCCAGCAGCCCCGCCGCTGACACCGGGGAGCTGTTTTTT. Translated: CASSPAADTGELFF.

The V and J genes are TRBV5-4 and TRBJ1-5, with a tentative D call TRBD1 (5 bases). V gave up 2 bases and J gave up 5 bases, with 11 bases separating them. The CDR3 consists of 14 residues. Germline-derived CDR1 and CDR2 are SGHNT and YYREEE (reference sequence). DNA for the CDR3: TGTGCCAGCAGCTTAGGGGCTTCGGATCAGCCCCAGCATTTT. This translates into CASSLGASDQPQHF. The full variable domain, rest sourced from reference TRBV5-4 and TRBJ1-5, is ETGVTQSPTHLIKTRGQQVTLRCSSQSGHNTVSWYQQALGQGPQFIFQYYREEENGRGNFPPRFSGLQFPNYSSELNVNALELDDSALYLCASSLGASDQPQHFGDGTRLSIL.

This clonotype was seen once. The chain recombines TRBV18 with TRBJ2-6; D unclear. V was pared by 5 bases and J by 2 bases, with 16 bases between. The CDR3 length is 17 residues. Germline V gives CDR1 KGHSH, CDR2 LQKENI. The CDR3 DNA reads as TGTGCCAGCTCAACCGCAACCCTGAGCACTGGGGCCAACGTCCTGACTTTC. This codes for CASSTATLSTGANVLTF.

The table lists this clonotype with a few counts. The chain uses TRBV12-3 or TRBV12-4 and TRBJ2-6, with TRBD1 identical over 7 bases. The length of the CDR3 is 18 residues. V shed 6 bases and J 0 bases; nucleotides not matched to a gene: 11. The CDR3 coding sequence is TGTGCCAGCAGGGACCCACGGACAGGAAACTCTGGGGCCAACGTCCTGACTTTC. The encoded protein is CASRDPRTGNSGANVLTF.

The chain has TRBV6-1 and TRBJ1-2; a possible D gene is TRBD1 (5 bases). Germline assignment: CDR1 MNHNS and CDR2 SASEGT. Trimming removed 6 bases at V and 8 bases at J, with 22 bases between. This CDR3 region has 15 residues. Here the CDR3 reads CASRPTPDNFEGYTF. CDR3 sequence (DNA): TGTGCCAGCAGACCCACCCCGGACAACTTCGAGGGCTACACCTTC.

CDR3 nucleotides: TGCAGTGCCACACCCCCGGGCGGCGGGAGAGGCACAGATACGCAGTATTTT. The encoded protein is CSATPPGGGRGTDTQYF. The chain employs TRBV20-1 and TRBJ2-3; TRBD2 matches 7 bases. The CDR3 length is 17 residues. Germline CDR1 reads DFQATT; CDR2 reads SNEGSKA (reference sequence). V lost 6 bases to trimming and J lost 1 base; unmatched junction nucleotides: 16.

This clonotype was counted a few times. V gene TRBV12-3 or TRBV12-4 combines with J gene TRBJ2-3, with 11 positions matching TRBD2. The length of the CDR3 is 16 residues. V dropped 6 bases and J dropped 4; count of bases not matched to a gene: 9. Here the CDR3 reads CASSGTSGYRSDTQYF. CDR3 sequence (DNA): TGTGCCAGCAGCGGGACTAGCGGATACCGATCAGATACGCAGTATTTT.

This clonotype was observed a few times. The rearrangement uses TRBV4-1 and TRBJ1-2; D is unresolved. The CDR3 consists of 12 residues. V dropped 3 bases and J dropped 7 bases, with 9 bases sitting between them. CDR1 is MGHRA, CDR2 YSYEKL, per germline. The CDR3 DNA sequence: TGCGCCAGCAGCCAGGGAGGGATTGGCTACACCTTC. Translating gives CASSQGGIGYTF.

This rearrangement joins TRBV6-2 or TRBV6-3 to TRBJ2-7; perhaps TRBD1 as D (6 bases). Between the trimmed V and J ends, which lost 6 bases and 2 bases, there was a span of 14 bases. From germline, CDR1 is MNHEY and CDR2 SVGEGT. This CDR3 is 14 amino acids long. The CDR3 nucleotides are TGTGCCAGCAGGAATACAGGGATTACCTACGAGCAGTACTTC. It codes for CASRNTGITYEQYF.

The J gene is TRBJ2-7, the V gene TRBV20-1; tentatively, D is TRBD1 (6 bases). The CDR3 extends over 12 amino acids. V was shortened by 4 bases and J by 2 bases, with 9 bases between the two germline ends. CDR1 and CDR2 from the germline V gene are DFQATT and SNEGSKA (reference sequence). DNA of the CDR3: TGCAGTGCTACAGACAGGACCTACGAGCAGTACTTC. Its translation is CSATDRTYEQYF.

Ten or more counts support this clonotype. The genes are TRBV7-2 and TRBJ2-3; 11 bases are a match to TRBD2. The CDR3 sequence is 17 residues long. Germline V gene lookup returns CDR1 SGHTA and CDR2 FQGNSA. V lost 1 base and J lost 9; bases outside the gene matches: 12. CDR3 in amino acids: CASSLEALAGAGSTQYF. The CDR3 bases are TGTGCCAGCAGCTTAGAGGCACTAGCGGGGGCCGGTTCAACGCAGTATTTT.